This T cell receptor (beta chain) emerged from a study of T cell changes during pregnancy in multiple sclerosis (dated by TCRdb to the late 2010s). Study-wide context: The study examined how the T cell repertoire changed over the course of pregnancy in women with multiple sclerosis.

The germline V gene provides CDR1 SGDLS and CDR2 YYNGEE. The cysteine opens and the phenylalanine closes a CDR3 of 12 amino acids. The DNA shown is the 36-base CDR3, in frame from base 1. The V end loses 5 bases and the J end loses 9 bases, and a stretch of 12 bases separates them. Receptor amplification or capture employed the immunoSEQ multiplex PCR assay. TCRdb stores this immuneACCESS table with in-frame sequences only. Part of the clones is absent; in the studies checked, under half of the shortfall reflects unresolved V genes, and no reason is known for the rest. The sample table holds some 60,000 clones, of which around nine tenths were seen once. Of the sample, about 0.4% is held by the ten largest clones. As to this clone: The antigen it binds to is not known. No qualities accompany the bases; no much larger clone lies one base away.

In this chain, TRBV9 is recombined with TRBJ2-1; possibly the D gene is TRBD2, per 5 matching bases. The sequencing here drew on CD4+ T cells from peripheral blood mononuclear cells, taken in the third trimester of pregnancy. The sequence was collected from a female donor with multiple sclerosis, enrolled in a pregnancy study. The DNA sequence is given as TGTGCCAGCAGTCTTACTGAGGGTGAGCAGTTCTTC. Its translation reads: CASSLTEGEQFF.